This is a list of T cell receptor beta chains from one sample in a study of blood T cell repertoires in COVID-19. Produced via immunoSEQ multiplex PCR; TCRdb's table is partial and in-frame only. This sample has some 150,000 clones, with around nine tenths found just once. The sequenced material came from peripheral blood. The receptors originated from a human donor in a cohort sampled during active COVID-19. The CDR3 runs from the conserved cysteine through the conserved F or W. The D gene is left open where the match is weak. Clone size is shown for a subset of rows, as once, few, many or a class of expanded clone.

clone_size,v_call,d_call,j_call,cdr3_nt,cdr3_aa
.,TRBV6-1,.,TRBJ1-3,TGTGCCAGCAGTGAAGACACGGGATGGTCTGAGAACACCATATATTTT,CASSEDTGWSENTIYF
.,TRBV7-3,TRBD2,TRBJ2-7,TGTGCCAGCAGCTTACGACTAGCGGAAAACTACGAGCAGTACTTC,CASSLRLAENYEQYF
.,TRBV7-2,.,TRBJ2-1,TGTGCCAGCAGCTCAACAGGGCCAGGGGCCTACAATGAGCAGTTCTTC,CASSSTGPGAYNEQFF
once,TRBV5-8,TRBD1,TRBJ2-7,TGTGCCAGCAGCCGGGACAGCGGTTACTACGAGCAGTACTTC,CASSRDSGYYEQYF
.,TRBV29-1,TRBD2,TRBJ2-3,TGCAGCGTGTGGGGACGGGCGAGCGGGAGAACAGATACGCAGTATTTT,CSVWGRASGRTDTQYF
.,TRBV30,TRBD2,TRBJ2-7,TGTGCCTGGAGTGACTGGATAGCGGGAGGGACCAGGAACTACGAGCAGTACTTC,CAWSDWIAGGTRNYEQYF
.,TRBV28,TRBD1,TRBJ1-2,TGTGCCACCGGGGACAGAGCTAACTATGGCTACACCTTC,CATGDRANYGYTF
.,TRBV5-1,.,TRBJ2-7,TGCGCCAGCAGCTTTGCCCCGATTGACAGCTACGAGCAGTACTTC,CASSFAPIDSYEQYF
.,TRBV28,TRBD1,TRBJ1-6,TGTGCCAGCAGACGGGGGACAGGGTCCTCACCCCTCCACTTT,CASRRGTGSSPLHF
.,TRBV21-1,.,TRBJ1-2,TGTGCCAGCAGCAAAGAGAGGACTTCTCGACCCCATCCTGGCTACACCTTC,CASSKERTSRPHPGYTF
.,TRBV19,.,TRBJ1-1,TGTGCCAGTAAAGGAGGGGCCTTAAAGAACACTGAAGCTTTCTTT,CASKGGALKNTEAFF
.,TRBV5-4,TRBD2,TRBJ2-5,TGTGCCAGCAGCTTTGCGGGGGTCGGGGAGACCCAGTACTTC,CASSFAGVGETQYF
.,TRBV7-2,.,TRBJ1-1,TGTGCCAGCAGGTTACAGGTGACTGAAGCTTTCTTT,CASRLQVTEAFF
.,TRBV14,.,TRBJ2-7,TGTGCCAGCAGCCAAGATCTAGCCAGCGAGCAGTACTTC,CASSQDLASEQYF
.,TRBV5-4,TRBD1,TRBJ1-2,TGTGCCAGCAGCTTCCAGGGGGTGAGCACTCCTCGGCGGAGCTACACCTTC,CASSFQGVSTPRRSYTF
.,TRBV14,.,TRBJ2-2,TGTGCCAGCAGCCAACGAGTAAATGGGGAGCTGTTTTTT,CASSQRVNGELFF
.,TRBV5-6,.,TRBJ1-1,TGTGCCAGCAGCTCCTACTCGACAGTGAACACTGAAGCTTTCTTT,CASSSYSTVNTEAFF
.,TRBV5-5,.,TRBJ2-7,TGTGCCAGCAGCCGGCAGGGGTCCTCCTACGAGCAGTACTTC,CASSRQGSSYEQYF
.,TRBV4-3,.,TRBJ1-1,TGCGCCAGCAGCCAAGATACTGTTTTTCGGGGTAGGAACACTGAAGCTTTCTTT,CASSQDTVFRGRNTEAFF
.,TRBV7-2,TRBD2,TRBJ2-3,TGTGCCAGCAGCCGGGGGGGACAAACTAGCACAGATACGCAGTATTTT,CASSRGGQTSTDTQYF
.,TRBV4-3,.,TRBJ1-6,TGCGCCAGCAGCCAAGATTCGCAGGGAAATTCACCCCTCCACTTT,CASSQDSQGNSPLHF
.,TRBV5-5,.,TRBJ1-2,TGTGCCAGCAGCTTGGCCAGGGGCGGCTACACCTTC,CASSLARGGYTF
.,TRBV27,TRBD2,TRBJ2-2,TGTGCCAGCAGTAAAGGACTAGCGGGAGTAGGTCCCGGGGAGCTGTTTTTT,CASSKGLAGVGPGELFF
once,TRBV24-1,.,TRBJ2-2,TGTGCCACCTCCGGGCAGGGCGGGAACACCGGGGAGCTGTTTTTT,CATSGQGGNTGELFF
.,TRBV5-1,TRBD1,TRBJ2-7,TGCGCCAGCAGCTTGGGGCAGGGACAGCTTTACTACGAGCAGTACTTC,CASSLGQGQLYYEQYF
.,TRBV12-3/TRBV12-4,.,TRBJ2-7,TGTGCCAGCAGTTTAACAGCCTACGAGCAGTACTTC,CASSLTAYEQYF
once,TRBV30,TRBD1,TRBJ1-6,TGTGCCTGGGGAGCCGGGACAGGGGGCTTTACCTATAATTCACCCCTCCACTTT,CAWGAGTGGFTYNSPLHF
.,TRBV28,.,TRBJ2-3,TGTGCCAGCAGTTTAACGGGGAACACAGATACGCAGTATTTT,CASSLTGNTDTQYF
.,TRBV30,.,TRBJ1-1,TGTGCCTGGAGCGGAGGGGACACTGAAGCTTTCTTT,CAWSGGDTEAFF
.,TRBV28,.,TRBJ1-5,TGTGCCAGCAGTTTAGGGCAGATCCTAAGCAATCAGCCCCAGCATTTT,CASSLGQILSNQPQHF
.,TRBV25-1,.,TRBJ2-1,TGTGCCAGCAGTGAACAGGGTTGGCCCTACAATGAGCAGTTCTTC,CASSEQGWPYNEQFF
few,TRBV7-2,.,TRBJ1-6,TGTGCCAGCGGTACCGCAATGGGGGCTTTTAATTCACCCCTCCACTTT,CASGTAMGAFNSPLHF
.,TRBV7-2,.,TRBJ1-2,TGTGCCAGCAGCTTAGCGCGGTTGGGCTACACCTTC,CASSLARLGYTF
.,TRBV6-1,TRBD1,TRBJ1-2,TGTGCCAGCAGTGACCGGGACAGGCTAGAAATTGGCTACACCTTC,CASSDRDRLEIGYTF
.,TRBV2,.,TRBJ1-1,TGTGCCAGCAGGATGGGGCGGTGGGACACTGAAGCTTTCTTT,CASRMGRWDTEAFF
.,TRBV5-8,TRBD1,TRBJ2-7,TGTGCCAGCAGCTTCCGGGACAGGGGGGACTACGAGCAGTACTTC,CASSFRDRGDYEQYF
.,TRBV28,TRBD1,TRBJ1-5,TGTGCCAGCAGACCTTCAGGGGGCCGTAGCAATCAGCCCCAGCATTTT,CASRPSGGRSNQPQHF
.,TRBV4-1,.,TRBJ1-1,TGCGCCAGCAGCCAAGAAGCAAGACAGCAAGCTTTCTTT,CASSQEARQQAFF
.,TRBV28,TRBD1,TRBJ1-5,TGTGCCAGCAGTACAGGGGGCCTTCATCAGCCCCAGCATTTT,CASSTGGLHQPQHF
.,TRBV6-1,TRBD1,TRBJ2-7,TGTGCCAGCAGTGCCCTGACAGGGGGTTTTAGGTACGAGCAGTACTTC,CASSALTGGFRYEQYF
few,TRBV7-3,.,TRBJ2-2,TGTGCCAGCAGCCCCAGCTCACAGTGGACACCCCGGAACACCGGGGAGCTGTTTTTT,CASSPSSQWTPRNTGELFF
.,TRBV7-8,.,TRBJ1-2,TGTGCCAGCAGCTTAGGGGGAGGAGTTAGGGCCTCCTATGGCTACACCTTC,CASSLGGGVRASYGYTF
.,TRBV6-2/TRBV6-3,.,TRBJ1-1,TGTGCCAGCAGTTACGACGGCAAGGGGGTGAACACTGAAGCTTTCTTT,CASSYDGKGVNTEAFF
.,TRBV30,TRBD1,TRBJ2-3,TGTGCTTACTCCGTCGGGACAGCTACAGATACGCAGTATTTT,CAYSVGTATDTQYF
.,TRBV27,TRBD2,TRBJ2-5,TGTGCCAGCAGTTTGACCCTAGCGGGAGTGGAGACCCAGTACTTC,CASSLTLAGVETQYF
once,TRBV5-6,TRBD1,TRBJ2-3,TGTGCCAGCAGCCTGGACAGGGGCCACCGGGTCTGGACAGATACGCAGTATTTT,CASSLDRGHRVWTDTQYF
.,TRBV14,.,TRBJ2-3,TGTGCCAGCAGCCAAGTACGGACAGATACGCAGTATTTT,CASSQVRTDTQYF
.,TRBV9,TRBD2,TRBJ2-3,TGTGCCAGCAACCCACTAGCGGCTAGCACAGATACGCAGTATTTT,CASNPLAASTDTQYF
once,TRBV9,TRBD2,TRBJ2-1,TGTGCCAGCAGCGCGTCGGGACTAGCGGGCAATGAGCAGTTCTTC,CASSASGLAGNEQFF
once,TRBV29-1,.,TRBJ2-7,TGCAGCGGGACAGTCGGTCCCGAGCAGTACTTC,CSGTVGPEQYF
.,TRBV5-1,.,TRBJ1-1,TGCGCCAGCAGATTGGGGTCGGGGGAACACACTGAAGCTTTCTTT,CASRLGSGEHTEAFF
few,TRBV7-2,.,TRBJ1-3,TGTGCCAGCAGCAAGGGACATTCTGGAAACACCATATATTTT,CASSKGHSGNTIYF
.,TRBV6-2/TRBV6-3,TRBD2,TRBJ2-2,TGTGCCAGCAGTACCACTAGCGGGGTACAGGGCGGGGAGCTGTTTTTT,CASSTTSGVQGGELFF
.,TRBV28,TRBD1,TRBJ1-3,TGTGCCAGCAGCCGCGGGGGGACAGGGAACACCATATATTTT,CASSRGGTGNTIYF
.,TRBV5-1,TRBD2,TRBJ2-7,TGCGCCAGCAGCTTTTCCCAGGAGGCGGGGGGAACCTACGAGCAGTACTTC,CASSFSQEAGGTYEQYF
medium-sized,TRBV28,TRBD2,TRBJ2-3,TGTGCCAGCAGTGACCCGAAAAGCGGGAGTGCGGATACGCAGTATTTT,CASSDPKSGSADTQYF
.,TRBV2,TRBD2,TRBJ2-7,TGTGCCAGCAGTGAACTGACGCGAGTAGCGGGACTTAACGAGCAGTACTTC,CASSELTRVAGLNEQYF